This is a list of T cell receptor beta chains from one sample in a study of beta chain features in type 1 diabetes. Here immunoSEQ multiplex PCR was the method, and the copy in TCRdb shows in-frame clones only, minus some. The sample consists of roughly 180,000 clones, about 13% of them appearing once. Sequenced sample: central memory CD4+ T cells from blood. These receptors were taken from a woman between 18 and 30 years old in good health. The CDR3 runs from the conserved cysteine through the conserved F or W. The D gene is left open where the match is weak. Some rows mark clone size as missing; the rest say once, few, many or name a class of expanded clone.

clone size	V gene	J gene	D gene	CDR3 protein	CDR3 DNA
many	TRBV19	TRBJ1-2	.	CASSIDERTYGYTF	TGTGCCAGTAGTATAGATGAGAGAACCTATGGCTACACCTTC
many	TRBV18	TRBJ1-5	.	CASSPGHSNQPQHF	TGTGCCAGCTCACCAGGACACAGCAATCAGCCCCAGCATTTT
few	TRBV6-5	TRBJ1-2	.	CASRGGNYGYTF	TGTGCCTCCAGGGGCGGCAACTATGGCTACACCTTC
few	TRBV4-2	TRBJ1-2	TRBD1	CASSQVGGSNYGYTF	TGTGCCAGCAGCCAAGTAGGGGGCTCTAACTATGGCTACACCTTC
.	TRBV28	TRBJ1-2	TRBD1	CASSPAGTADLMKATF	TGTGCCAGCAGCCCTGCGGGGACAGCAGACTTAATGAAGGCCACCTTC
few	TRBV30	TRBJ2-3	TRBD2	CAWSRTSGTDTQYF	TGTGCCTGGAGCCGGACTAGCGGCACAGATACGCAGTATTTT
few	TRBV28	TRBJ2-1	TRBD2	CASSLLGTSGSREQFF	TGTGCCAGCAGTTTACTCGGGACTAGCGGGAGCCGTGAGCAGTTCTTC
few	TRBV7-3	TRBJ2-1	.	CASSLIVTTEQFF	TGTGCCAGCAGCTTAATTGTGACTACCGAGCAGTTCTTC
few	TRBV28	TRBJ2-1	TRBD2	CASSPIAGDEQFF	TGTGCCAGCAGTCCCATTGCGGGAGATGAGCAGTTCTTC
few	TRBV6-1	TRBJ2-7	TRBD1	CASSEGRAGGWEQYF	TGTGCCAGCAGTGAAGGTAGGGCAGGGGGCTGGGAGCAGTACTTC
.	TRBV30	TRBJ2-7	.	CAWSRSPYEQYF	TGTGCCTGGTCCCGGAGCCCTTACGAGCAGTACTTC
few	TRBV29-1	TRBJ2-1	.	CSVDRYNNEQFF	TGCAGCGTTGATCGGTATAACAATGAGCAGTTCTTC
.	TRBV5-1	TRBJ2-1	.	CASSVIVTEGDEQFF	TGCGCCAGCAGCGTTATAGTGACAGAAGGGGATGAGCAGTTCTTC
.	TRBV10-3	TRBJ2-6	TRBD1	CASRTGGSGANVLTF	TGTGCCAGCCGGACAGGGGGCTCTGGGGCCAACGTCCTGACTTTC
.	TRBV7-6	TRBJ2-5	.	CASSLSDRTRQETQYF	TGTGCCAGCAGCTTGTCTGACAGGACACGCCAAGAGACCCAGTACTTC
many	TRBV4-2	TRBJ2-3	TRBD2	CASSQGLAGAGDTQYF	TGTGCCAGCAGCCAAGGCTTAGCGGGAGCGGGAGATACGCAGTATTTT
.	TRBV28	TRBJ2-1	TRBD2	CASSKSGARRGADEQFF	TGTGCCAGCTCTAAGTCGGGGGCCCGGCGGGGGGCGGATGAGCAGTTCTTC
.	TRBV6-6	TRBJ2-1	.	CASSRGAPSYNEQFF	TGTGCCAGCAGTCGGGGGGCGCCTTCCTACAATGAGCAGTTCTTC
.	TRBV28	TRBJ2-1	TRBD2	CASRWEGDRNEQFF	TGTGCCAGCAGATGGGAGGGCGATCGTAATGAGCAGTTCTTC
few	TRBV10-3	TRBJ1-5	TRBD1	CAISGTGGQPQHF	TGTGCCATCAGTGGGACAGGGGGGCAGCCCCAGCATTTT
.	TRBV11-3	TRBJ2-5	.	CASSLSVGGQETQYF	TGTGCCAGCAGCTTATCGGTAGGGGGCCAAGAGACCCAGTACTTC
.	TRBV25-1	TRBJ1-2	.	CASSEFNRVEGEGYTF	TGTGCCAGCAGTGAATTCAACAGGGTCGAGGGCGAAGGCTACACCTTC
.	TRBV7-3	TRBJ1-2	.	CASSFARGNGYTF	TGTGCCAGCAGCTTTGCGCGAGGGAACGGCTACACCTTC
.	TRBV27	TRBJ1-2	TRBD1	CASRTGSVSSTF	TGTGCCAGCCGGACAGGGAGCGTAAGCTCCACCTTC
.	TRBV19	TRBJ2-1	TRBD2	CASTQTSGSYNEQFF	TGTGCCAGTACCCAGACTAGCGGGAGCTACAATGAGCAGTTCTTC
few	TRBV29-1	TRBJ2-1	TRBD1	CSVGGQGIDNEQFF	TGCAGCGTTGGGGGACAGGGGATCGACAATGAGCAGTTCTTC
few	TRBV29-1	TRBJ2-7	TRBD2	CSVEMDGAGGEQYF	TGCAGCGTCGAAATGGACGGTGCGGGGGGCGAGCAGTACTTC
.	TRBV5-4	TRBJ2-7	.	CASSLSRDTYEQYF	TGTGCCAGCAGCTTGAGCAGGGATACCTACGAGCAGTACTTC
.	TRBV11-2	TRBJ2-1	TRBD1	CASSSGTGSYNEQFF	TGTGCCAGCAGCTCGGGGACAGGCTCCTACAATGAGCAGTTCTTC
.	TRBV28	TRBJ1-2	TRBD1	CASSLSPGQGANYGYTF	TGTGCCAGCAGTCTGTCCCCCGGACAGGGAGCTAACTATGGCTACACCTTC
.	TRBV7-7	TRBJ2-5	TRBD1	CASSRWTGVGETQYF	TGTGCCAGCAGCCGCTGGACAGGGGTGGGCGAGACCCAGTACTTC
.	TRBV14	TRBJ2-2	.	CASSQEFVTGELFF	TGTGCCAGCAGCCAAGAGTTCGTCACCGGGGAGCTGTTTTTT
.	TRBV28	TRBJ2-1	TRBD2	CASSLWTSGDNEQFF	TGTGCCAGCAGTTTATGGACTAGCGGGGACAATGAGCAGTTCTTC
few	TRBV30	TRBJ1-5	TRBD1	CAWERRGLGQPQHF	TGTGCCTGGGAACGAAGGGGGCTAGGGCAGCCCCAGCATTTT
few	TRBV28	TRBJ2-7	TRBD1	CASSSMGRGPYEQYF	TGTGCCAGCAGTAGTATGGGCAGGGGGCCCTACGAGCAGTACTTC
few	TRBV27	TRBJ1-3	.	CASSFLSGNTIYF	TGTGCCAGCAGTTTTCTATCTGGAAACACCATATATTTT
few	TRBV2	TRBJ2-5	TRBD1	CASSLRDSQETQYF	TGTGCCAGCAGTCTCCGGGACAGCCAAGAGACCCAGTACTTC
.	TRBV30	TRBJ2-7	TRBD1	CAWKRGQGYEQYF	TGTGCCTGGAAAAGAGGACAGGGCTACGAGCAGTACTTC
.	TRBV28	TRBJ2-2	.	CASSFNTGELFF	TGTGCCAGCAGCTTTAACACCGGGGAGCTGTTTTTT
few	TRBV10-3	TRBJ2-5	.	CAISSISGWETQYF	TGTGCCATCAGTTCCATTTCGGGATGGGAGACCCAGTACTTC
few	TRBV15	TRBJ2-1	TRBD2	CATSRVIAGVGEQFF	TGTGCCACCAGCAGAGTCATAGCGGGAGTAGGAGAGCAGTTCTTC
few	TRBV30	TRBJ2-7	.	CAWDQGEVQYF	TGTGCCTGGGACCAGGGGGAGGTGCAGTACTTC
.	TRBV7-3	TRBJ2-2	.	CASSLTLSATANTGELFF	TGTGCCAGCAGCTTAACTCTTTCAGCGACGGCGAACACCGGGGAGCTGTTTTTT
.	TRBV25-1	TRBJ1-4	.	CASSAVSNEKLFF	TGTGCCAGCAGTGCGGTATCTAATGAAAAACTGTTTTTT
once	TRBV11-3	TRBJ2-1	.	CASSPGGSYNEQFF	TGTGCCAGCAGCCCAGGTGGCTCCTACAATGAGCAGTTCTTC
.	TRBV30	TRBJ1-2	.	CAWGTNNYGYTF	TGTGCCTGGGGCACAAATAACTATGGCTACACCTTC
few	TRBV9	TRBJ2-1	.	CASSVDISSYNEQFF	TGTGCCAGCAGCGTAGATATTAGCTCCTACAATGAGCAGTTCTTC
few	TRBV5-1	TRBJ2-3	.	CASSFTGDTDTQYF	TGCGCCAGCAGCTTTACGGGAGACACAGATACGCAGTATTTT